Given below is one T cell receptor beta chain in context. This specimen comes from a study of T cell repertoires in aging, cancer and after chemotherapy. Rearranged V-D-J TRB sequences were amplified with a mixed TRB-A/B primer pool. TCRdb redid the calling of the multiplex PCR reads with MiXCR, one entry per CDR3 protein. The repertoire includes around 9,600 distinct CDR3 sequences, around 35% of them detected once, and about an eighth sits in the top ten. Amplification of TCR beta used genomic DNA extracted from peripheral blood. Between the trimmed V and J ends, which lost 1 base and 4 bases, there was a span of 14 bases. Per the germline V gene, CDR1 is MNHNS and CDR2 is SASEGT. The CDR3 is 15 amino acids.

This TCR was recovered from a human donor in good health. The donor label of this sample is uncertain. Sequenced sample: blood. This rearrangement joins TRBV6-1 to TRBJ2-7; possibly TRBD1 for D (6 bases). Here the CDR3 reads CASSEGWGRLYEQYF. The CDR3 nucleotides read TGTGCCAGCAGTGAAGGATGGGGGCGCCTTTACGAGCAGTACTTC.